Detailed here is one TCR beta chain. Its specificity is not known. Germline and junction disagree at one end, which may indicate a read error. This entry belongs to a study of early T cells in non-severe SARS-CoV-2 infection. Looking at the study overall: Sequencing input comprised bulk RNA from unsorted whole blood; chain pairing was not available.

Findings and limits, study-wide: Matches to VDJdb favored anti-spike CD8 responses and missed private and CD4 specificities.

Researchers tagged individual cDNA molecules with unique molecular identifiers. One entry per CDR3 protein results from TCRdb running MiXCR on the 5' RACE reads. The sample yields 45,000 to 60,000 distinct CDR3 sequences, roughly 8.4% seen once. Sequencing used whole blood. This receptor was identified in an adult who was a healthcare worker with PCR-confirmed SARS-CoV-2 infection or an uninfected control (not recorded which).

The CDR3 sequence is CASSSVTDTHYF. CDR3 nucleotides: TGTGCCAGCAGCTCAGTCACAGATACGCACTATTTT. This sequence joins TRBV7-8 and TRBJ2-3, with D uncertain. Germline loops: CDR1 SGHVS, CDR2 FQNEAQ. The CDR3 totals 12 residues.